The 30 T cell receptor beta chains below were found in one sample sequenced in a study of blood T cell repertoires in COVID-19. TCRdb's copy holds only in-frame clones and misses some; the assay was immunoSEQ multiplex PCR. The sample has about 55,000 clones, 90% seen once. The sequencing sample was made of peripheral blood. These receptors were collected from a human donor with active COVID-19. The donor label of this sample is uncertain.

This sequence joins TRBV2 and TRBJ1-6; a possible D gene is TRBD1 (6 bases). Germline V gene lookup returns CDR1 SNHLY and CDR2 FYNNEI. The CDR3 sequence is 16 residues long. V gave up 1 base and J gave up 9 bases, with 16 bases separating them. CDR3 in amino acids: CASSEVGGTGGSPLHF. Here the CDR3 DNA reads TGTGCCAGCAGTGAAGTAGGGGGAACCGGCGGTTCACCCCTCCACTTT.

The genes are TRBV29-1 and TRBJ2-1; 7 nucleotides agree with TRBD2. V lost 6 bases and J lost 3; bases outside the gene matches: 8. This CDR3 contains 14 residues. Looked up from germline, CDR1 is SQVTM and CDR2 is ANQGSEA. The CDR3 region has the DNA TGCAGCGTCCAAGGGCTAGCGGACTACAATGAGCAGTTCTTC. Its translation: CSVQGLADYNEQFF.

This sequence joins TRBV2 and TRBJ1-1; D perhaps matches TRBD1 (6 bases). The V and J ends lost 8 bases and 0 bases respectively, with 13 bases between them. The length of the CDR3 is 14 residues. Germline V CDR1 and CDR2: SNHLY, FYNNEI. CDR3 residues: CASLYRTVNTEAFF. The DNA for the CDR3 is TGTGCCAGCCTCTACCGGACAGTGAACACTGAAGCTTTCTTT.

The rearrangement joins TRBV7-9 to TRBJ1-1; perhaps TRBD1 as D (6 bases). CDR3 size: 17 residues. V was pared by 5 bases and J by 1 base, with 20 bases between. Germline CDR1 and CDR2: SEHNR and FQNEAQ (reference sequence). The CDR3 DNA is TGTGCCAGCAGCCCAAACAGGGTTACTACGACGAACACTGAAGCTTTCTTT. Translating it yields CASSPNRVTTTNTEAFF.

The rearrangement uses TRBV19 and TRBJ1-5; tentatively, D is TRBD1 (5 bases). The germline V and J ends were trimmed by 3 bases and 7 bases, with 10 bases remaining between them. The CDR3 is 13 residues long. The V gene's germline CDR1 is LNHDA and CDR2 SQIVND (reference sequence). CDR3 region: CASSIWRDQPQHF. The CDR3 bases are TGTGCCAGTAGTATCTGGAGGGACCAGCCCCAGCATTTT.

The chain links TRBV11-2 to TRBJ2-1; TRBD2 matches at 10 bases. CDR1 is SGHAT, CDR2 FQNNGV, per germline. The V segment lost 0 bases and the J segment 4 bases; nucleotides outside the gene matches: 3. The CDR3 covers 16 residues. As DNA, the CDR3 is TGTGCCAGCAGCTTAGAACTAGCGGGACCTTACAATGAGCAGTTCTTC. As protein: CASSLELAGPYNEQFF.

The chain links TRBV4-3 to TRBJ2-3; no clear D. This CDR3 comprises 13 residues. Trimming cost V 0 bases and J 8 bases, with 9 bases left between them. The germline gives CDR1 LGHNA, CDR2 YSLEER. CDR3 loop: CASSQDQAATQYF. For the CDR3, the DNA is TGCGCCAGCAGCCAAGATCAAGCTGCTACGCAGTATTTT.

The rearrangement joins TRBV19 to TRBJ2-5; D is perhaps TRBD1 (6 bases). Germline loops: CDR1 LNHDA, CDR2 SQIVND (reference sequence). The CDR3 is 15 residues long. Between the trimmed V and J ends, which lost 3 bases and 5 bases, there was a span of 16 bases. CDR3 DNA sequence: TGTGCCAGTAGTATCAGTCAGGGTACAGGGGAGACCCAGTACTTC. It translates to CASSISQGTGETQYF. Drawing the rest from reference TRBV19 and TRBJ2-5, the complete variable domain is DGGITQSPKYLFRKEGQNVTLSCEQNLNHDAMYWYRQDPGQGLRLIYYSQIVNDFQKGDIAEGYSVSREKKESFPLTVTSAQKNPTAFYLCASSISQGTGETQYFGPGTRLLVL.

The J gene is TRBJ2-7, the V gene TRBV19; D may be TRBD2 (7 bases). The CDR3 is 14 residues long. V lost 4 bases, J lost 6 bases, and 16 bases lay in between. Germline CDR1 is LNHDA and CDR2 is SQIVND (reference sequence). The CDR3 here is CASSRRGQRSEQYF. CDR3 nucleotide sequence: TGTGCCAGTAGTAGGCGGGGGCAACGGAGCGAGCAGTACTTC.

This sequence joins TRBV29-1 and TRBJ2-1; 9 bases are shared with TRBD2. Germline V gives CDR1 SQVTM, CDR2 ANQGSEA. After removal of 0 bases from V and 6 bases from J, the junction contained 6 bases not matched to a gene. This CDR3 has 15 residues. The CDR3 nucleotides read TGCAGCGTTGAAGAAGGTAGCGGGGGAGGCAATGAGCAGTTCTTC. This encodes CSVEEGSGGGNEQFF.

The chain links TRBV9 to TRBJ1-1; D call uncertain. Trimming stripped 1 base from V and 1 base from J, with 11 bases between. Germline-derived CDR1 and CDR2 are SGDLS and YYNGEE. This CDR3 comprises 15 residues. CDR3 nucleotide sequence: TGTGCCAGCAGCGTAAACACAGTACCGAACACTGAAGCTTTCTTT. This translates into CASSVNTVPNTEAFF.

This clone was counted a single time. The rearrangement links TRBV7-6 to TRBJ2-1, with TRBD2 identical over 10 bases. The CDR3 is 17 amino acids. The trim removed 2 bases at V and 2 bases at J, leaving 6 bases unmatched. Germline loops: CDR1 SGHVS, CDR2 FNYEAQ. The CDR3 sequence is CASSLNRGLAAYNEQFF. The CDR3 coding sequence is TGTGCCAGCAGCTTAAACCGCGGACTAGCGGCCTACAATGAGCAGTTCTTC.

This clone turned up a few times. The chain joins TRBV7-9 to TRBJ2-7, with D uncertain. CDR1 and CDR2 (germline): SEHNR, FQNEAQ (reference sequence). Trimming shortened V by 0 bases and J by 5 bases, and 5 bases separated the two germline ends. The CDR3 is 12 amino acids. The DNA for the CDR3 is TGTGCCAGCAGCTTAGCGACTCACGAGCAGTACTTC. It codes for CASSLATHEQYF.

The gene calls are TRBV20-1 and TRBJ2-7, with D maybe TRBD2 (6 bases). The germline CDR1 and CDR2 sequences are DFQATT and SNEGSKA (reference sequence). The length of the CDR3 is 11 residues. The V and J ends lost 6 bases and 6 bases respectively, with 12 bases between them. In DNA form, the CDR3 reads TGCAGTGCCTCTGGGGGGTTCGAGCAGTACTTC. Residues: CSASGGFEQYF.

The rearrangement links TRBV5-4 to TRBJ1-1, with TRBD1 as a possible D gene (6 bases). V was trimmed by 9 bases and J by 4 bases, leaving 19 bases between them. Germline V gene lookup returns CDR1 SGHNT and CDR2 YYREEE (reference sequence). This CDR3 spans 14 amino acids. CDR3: CATDSQGGSTEAFF. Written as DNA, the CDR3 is TGTGCCACCGATTCACAGGGAGGGAGCACTGAAGCTTTCTTT.

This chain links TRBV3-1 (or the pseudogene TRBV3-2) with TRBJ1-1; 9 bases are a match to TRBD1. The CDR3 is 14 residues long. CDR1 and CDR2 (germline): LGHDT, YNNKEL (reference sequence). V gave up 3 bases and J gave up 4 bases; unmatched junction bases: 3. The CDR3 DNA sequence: TGTGCCAGCAGCCACGGGACAGGGTTCACTGAAGCTTTCTTT. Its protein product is CASSHGTGFTEAFF.

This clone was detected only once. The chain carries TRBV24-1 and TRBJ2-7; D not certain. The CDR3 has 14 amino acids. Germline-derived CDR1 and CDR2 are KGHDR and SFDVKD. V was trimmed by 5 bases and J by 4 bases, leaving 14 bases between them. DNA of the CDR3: TGTGCCACCAGTGCCTCCAGGCGCAAATACGAGCAGTACGTC. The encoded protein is CATSASRRKYEQYV.

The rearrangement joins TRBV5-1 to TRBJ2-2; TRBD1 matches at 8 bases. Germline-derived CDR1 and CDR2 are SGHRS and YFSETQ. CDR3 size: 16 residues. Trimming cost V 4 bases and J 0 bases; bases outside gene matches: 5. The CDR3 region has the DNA TGCGCCAGCAGCCTAGGACAGGGCCCGAACACCGGGGAGCTGTTTTTT. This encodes CASSLGQGPNTGELFF.

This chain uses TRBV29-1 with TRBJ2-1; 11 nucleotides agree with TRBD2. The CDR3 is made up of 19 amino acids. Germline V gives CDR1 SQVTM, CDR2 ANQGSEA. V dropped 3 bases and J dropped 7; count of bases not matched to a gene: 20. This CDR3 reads CSVEVGSTSGTWDGNEQFF. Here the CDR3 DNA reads TGCAGCGTTGAGGTTGGGTCGACTAGCGGGACTTGGGACGGTAATGAGCAGTTCTTC.

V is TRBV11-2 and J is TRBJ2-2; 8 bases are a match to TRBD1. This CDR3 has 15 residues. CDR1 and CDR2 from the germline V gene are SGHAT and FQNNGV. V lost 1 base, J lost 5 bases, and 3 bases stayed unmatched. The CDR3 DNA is TGTGCCAGCAGCTTAGGGACAGGGCGGACCGGGGAGCTGTTTTTT. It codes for CASSLGTGRTGELFF.

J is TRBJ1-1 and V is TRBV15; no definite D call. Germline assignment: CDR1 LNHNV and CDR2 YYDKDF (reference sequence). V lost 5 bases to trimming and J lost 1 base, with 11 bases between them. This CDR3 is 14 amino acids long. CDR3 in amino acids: CATSRLSENTEAFF. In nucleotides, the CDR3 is TGTGCCACCAGCCGGCTGAGCGAGAACACTGAAGCTTTCTTT.

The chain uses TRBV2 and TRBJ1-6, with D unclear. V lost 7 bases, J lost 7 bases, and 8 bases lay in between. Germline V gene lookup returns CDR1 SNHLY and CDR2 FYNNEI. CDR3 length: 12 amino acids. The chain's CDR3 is CASTRSNSPLHF. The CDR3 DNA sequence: TGTGCCAGCACTCGTTCCAATTCACCCCTCCACTTT.

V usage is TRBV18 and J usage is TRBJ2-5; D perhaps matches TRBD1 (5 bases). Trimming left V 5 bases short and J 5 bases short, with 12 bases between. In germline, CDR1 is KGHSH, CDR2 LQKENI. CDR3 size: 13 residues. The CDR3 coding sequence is TGTGCCAGCTCAATCACAGGCGGTGAGACCCAGTACTTC. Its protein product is CASSITGGETQYF.

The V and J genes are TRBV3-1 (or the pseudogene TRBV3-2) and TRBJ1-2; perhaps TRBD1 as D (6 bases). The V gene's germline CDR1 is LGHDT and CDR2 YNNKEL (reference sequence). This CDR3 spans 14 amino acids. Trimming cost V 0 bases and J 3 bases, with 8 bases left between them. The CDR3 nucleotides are TGTGCCAGCAGCCAAGATCAGGGGTACTATGGCTACACCTTC. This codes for CASSQDQGYYGYTF.

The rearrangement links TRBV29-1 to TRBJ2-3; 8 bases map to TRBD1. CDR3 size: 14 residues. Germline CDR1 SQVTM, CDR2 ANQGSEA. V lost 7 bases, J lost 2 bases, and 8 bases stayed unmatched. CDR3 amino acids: CSAVHRGTTDTQYF. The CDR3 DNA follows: TGCAGCGCCGTACACAGGGGGACCACAGATACGCAGTATTTT.

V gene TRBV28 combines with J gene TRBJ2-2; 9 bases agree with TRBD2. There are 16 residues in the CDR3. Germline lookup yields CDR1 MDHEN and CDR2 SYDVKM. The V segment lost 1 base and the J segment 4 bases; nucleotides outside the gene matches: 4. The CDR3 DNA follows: TGTGCCAGCAGTTTATCGACTAGCGGCCTCACCGGGGAGCTGTTTTTT. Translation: CASSLSTSGLTGELFF.

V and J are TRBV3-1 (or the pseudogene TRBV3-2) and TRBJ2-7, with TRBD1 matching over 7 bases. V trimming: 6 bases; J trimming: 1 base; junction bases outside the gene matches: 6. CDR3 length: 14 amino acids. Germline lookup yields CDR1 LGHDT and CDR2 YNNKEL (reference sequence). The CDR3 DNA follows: TGTGCCAGCAGTTCTGGACAGGAGTCCTACGAGCAGTACTTC. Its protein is CASSSGQESYEQYF.

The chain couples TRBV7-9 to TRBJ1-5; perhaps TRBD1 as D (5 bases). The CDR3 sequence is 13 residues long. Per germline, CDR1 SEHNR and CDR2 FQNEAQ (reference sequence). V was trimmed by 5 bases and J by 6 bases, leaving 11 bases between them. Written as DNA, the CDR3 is TGTGCCAGCAGCGAGCCCGGGGGTCAGCCCCAGCATTTT. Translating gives CASSEPGGQPQHF.

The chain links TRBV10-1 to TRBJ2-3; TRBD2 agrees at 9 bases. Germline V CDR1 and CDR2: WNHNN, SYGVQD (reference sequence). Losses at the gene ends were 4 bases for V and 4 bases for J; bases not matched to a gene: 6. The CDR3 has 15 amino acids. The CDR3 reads CASSVGGRAADTQYF. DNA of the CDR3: TGCGCCAGCAGTGTCGGCGGGAGGGCAGCAGATACGCAGTATTTT.

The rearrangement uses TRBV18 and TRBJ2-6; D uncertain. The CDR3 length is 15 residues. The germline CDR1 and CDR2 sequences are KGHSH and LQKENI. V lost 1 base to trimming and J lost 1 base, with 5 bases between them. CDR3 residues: CASSPLSSGANVLTF. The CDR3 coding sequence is TGTGCCAGCTCACCACTGAGTTCTGGGGCCAACGTCCTGACTTTC. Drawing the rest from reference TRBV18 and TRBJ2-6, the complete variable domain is NAGVMQNPRHLVRRRGQEARLRCSPMKGHSHVYWYRQLPEEGLKFMVYLQKENIIDESGMPKERFSAEFPKEGPSILRIQQVVRGDSAAYFCASSPLSSGANVLTFGAGSRLTVL.